This T cell receptor beta chain was sequenced in a study of blood T cells in healthy people across ages. With a J-beta primer mix and a sample-barcoded 5' primer, a second PCR ran roughly 6 to 12 cycles. TCRdb reanalysed the 5' RACE reads using MiXCR and keeps one entry per CDR3 protein. The sample contains more than 900,000 distinct CDR3 sequences, approximately 26% of which appear only once. These data also formed part of another study, on T cells of mothers and their children.

Sequencing was carried out using blood. This receptor was taken from a girl aged 2 to 10 in good health.

This CDR3 reads CASSLNMLSGELFF. The CDR3, as DNA: TGTGCCAGCAGCTTGAACATGTTGTCCGGGGAGCTGTTTTTT. This rearrangement joins TRBV5-4 to TRBJ2-2; no clear D. V gave up 1 base and J gave up 6 bases, with 10 bases separating them. The CDR3 covers 14 residues. The germline V gene encodes CDR1 SGHNT and CDR2 YYREEE (reference sequence).